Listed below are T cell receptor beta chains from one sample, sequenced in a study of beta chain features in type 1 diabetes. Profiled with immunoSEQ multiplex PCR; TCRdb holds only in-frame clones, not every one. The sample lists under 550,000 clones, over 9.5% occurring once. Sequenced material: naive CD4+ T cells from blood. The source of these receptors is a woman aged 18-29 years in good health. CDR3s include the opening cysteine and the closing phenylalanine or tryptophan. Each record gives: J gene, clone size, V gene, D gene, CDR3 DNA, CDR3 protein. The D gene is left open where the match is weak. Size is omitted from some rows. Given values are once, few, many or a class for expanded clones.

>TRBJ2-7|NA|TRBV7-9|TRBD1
TGTGCCAGCAGCTTGGGACAGCTATACGAGCAGTACTTC
CASSLGQLYEQYF
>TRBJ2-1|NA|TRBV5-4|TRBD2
TGTGCCAGCAGCTCTACCGCCGGGACTAGCTTCCTCTTC
CASSSTAGTSFLF
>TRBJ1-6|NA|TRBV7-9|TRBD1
TGTGCCAGCAGCCCCCGGGACAGGGGAGACTCACCCCTCCACTTT
CASSPRDRGDSPLHF
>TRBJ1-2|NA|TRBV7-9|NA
TGTGCCAGCAGCTTAGAATCTTTATATGGCTACACCTTC
CASSLESLYGYTF
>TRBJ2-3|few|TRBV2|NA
TGTGCCAGCGGGCACAGGACGGATACGCAGTATTTT
CASGHRTDTQYF
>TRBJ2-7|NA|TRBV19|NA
TGTGCCAGTAGCACCCGATCGGGGCAGGGTCGCGAGCAGTACTTC
CASSTRSGQGREQYF
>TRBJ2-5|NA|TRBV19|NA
TGTGCCAGTAGTATGGGAAGCGTACTCCAATCGGAGACCCAGTACTTC
CASSMGSVLQSETQYF
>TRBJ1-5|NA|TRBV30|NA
TGTGCCTGGAGTGTACGACAGATAGGACAGCCCCAGCATTTT
CAWSVRQIGQPQHF
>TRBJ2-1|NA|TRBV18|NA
TGTGCCAGCTCACCAGGGAGTAGTGTATACAATGAGCAGTTCTTC
CASSPGSSVYNEQFF
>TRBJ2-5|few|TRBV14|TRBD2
TGTGCCAGCAGCCGGAGACTAGCGGGAGCAGGGGAGACCCAGTACTTC
CASSRRLAGAGETQYF
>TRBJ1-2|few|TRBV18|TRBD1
TGTGCCAGCTCACCAAGGACAGGGGATGGCTACACCTTC
CASSPRTGDGYTF
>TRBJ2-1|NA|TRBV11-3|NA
TGTGCCAGCAGCCCGTTGGGGGTCGGCAATGAGCAGTTCTTC
CASSPLGVGNEQFF
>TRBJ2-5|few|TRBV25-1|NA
TGTGCCAGCAGTGATTTCGCCGGGGCAAGCCCGAAAGAGACCCAGTACTTC
CASSDFAGASPKETQYF
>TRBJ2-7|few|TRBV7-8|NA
TGTGCCAGCAGCTTACAAAGTCTGGGTGGGGGCGAGCAGTACTTC
CASSLQSLGGGEQYF
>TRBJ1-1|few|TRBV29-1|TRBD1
TGCAGCGTTCTATACGGACAGGGGGAAGCTTTCTTT
CSVLYGQGEAFF
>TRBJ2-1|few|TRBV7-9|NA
TGTGCCAGCAGTAGACCATACGGGAGCCCCGGGCAGTTCTTC
CASSRPYGSPGQFF
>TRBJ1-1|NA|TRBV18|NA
TGTGCCAGCTCACCCGGGGTAGGGATGGCTTTCTTT
CASSPGVGMAFF
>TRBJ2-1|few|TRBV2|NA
TGTGCCAGCACACGGCAGGGAGACTTGAGTGAGCAGTTCTTC
CASTRQGDLSEQFF
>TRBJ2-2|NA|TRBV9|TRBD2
TGTGCCAGCAGAAGGGGACTAGCGGGAGGGGAGCTGTTTTTT
CASRRGLAGGELFF
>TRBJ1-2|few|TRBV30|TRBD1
TGTGCCTGGGGAGTAACAGGGGGCGCGGGCTACACCTTC
CAWGVTGGAGYTF
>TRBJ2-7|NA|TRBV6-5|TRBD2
TGTGCCAGCTCTAGCGGGAGTTACGAGCAGTACTTC
CASSSGSYEQYF
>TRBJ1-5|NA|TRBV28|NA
TGTGCCAGCAGTTTACCAGGGACTCCTTTTCAGCCCCAGCATTTT
CASSLPGTPFQPQHF
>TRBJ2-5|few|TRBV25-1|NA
TGTGCCAGCAGTGAACCCCGGCGGAGCCAAGAGACCCAGTACTTC
CASSEPRRSQETQYF
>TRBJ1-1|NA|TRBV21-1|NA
TGTGCCAGCTGGAGCGGCACTGAAGCTTTCTTT
CASWSGTEAFF
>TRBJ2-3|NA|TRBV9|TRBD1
TGTGCCAGCAGCGCGCGGACAGGGCCAGATACGCAGTATTTT
CASSARTGPDTQYF
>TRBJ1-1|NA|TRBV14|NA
TGTGCCAGCAGCCAAGGGAGACAGATGAACACTGAAGCTTTCTTT
CASSQGRQMNTEAFF
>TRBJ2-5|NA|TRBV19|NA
TGTGCCAGTAGTAAAGACCGACCGGAGACCCAGTACTTC
CASSKDRPETQYF
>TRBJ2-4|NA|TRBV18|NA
TGTGCCAGCTCACCACTGTGGGGGGCTGCCAAAAACATTCAGTACTTC
CASSPLWGAAKNIQYF
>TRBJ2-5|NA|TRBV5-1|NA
TGCGCCAGCAGCTGGGGCCCGGGAGAGACCCAGTACTTC
CASSWGPGETQYF
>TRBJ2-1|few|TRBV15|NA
TGTGCCACCAGCAGGTCACGGACGGGCGCTAGGTATTCTGGCTCCTACAATGAGCAGTTCTTC
CATSRSRTGARYSGSYNEQFF
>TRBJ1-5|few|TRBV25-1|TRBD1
TGTGCCAGCCGGCCGACAGGGGGAAGCAATCAGCCCCAGCATTTT
CASRPTGGSNQPQHF
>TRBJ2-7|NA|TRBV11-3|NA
TGTGCCAGCAGCCCTGGGGGATACCGAACTAGGGAGCAGTACTTC
CASSPGGYRTREQYF
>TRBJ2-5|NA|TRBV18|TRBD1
TGTGCCAGCTCAAAAGTTAGGACCGGGACAGAAGAGACCCAGTACTTC
CASSKVRTGTEETQYF
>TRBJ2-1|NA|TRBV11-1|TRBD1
TGTGCCAGCAGCTTTTCCTTGGGACAGGCCAATGAGCAGTTCTTC
CASSFSLGQANEQFF
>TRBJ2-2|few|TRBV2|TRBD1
TGTGCCAGTTTAGTGACAGGGGGGAGAAACACCGGGGAGCTGTTTTTT
CASLVTGGRNTGELFF
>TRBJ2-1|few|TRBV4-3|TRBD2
TGCGCCAGCAGCCGCACCATCCTAGCGGGATCCCTTGAGCAGTTCTTC
CASSRTILAGSLEQFF
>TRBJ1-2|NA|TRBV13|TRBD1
TGTGCCAGCAGCTACCCGACAGGGGGCAACTATGGCTACACCTTC
CASSYPTGGNYGYTF
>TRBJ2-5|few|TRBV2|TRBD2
TGTGCCAGCAGTGAGGGACTAGCGGTGGAGACCCAGTACTTC
CASSEGLAVETQYF
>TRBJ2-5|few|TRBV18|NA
TGTGCCAGCTCACCCGCGGGGCCAGAGACCCAGTACTTC
CASSPAGPETQYF
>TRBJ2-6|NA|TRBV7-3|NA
TGTGCCAGCAGCCCTACAGCTCTCAGCTCTGGGGCCAACGTCCTGACTTTC
CASSPTALSSGANVLTF
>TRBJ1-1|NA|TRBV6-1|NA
TGTGCCAGCAGTGAAGTCGGGACTGAAGCTTTCTTT
CASSEVGTEAFF
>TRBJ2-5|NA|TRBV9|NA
TGTGCCAGCAGCCCCCCGCCACAGGGCCGGGGGGAGACCCAGTACTTC
CASSPPPQGRGETQYF
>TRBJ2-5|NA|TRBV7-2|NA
TGTGCCAGCAGCGGACGACAGGTGCTGTTGGGGACCCAGTACTTC
CASSGRQVLLGTQYF
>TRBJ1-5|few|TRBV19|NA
TGTGCCAGTAGTATATATCCACAGTATAGCAATCAGCCCCAGCATTTT
CASSIYPQYSNQPQHF
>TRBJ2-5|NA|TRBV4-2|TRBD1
TGTGCCAGCAGCCAAGTAGACAGGGCAGGAGAGACCCAGTACTTC
CASSQVDRAGETQYF
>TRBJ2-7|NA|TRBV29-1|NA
TGCAGCGTATCAGTGGGGTCCTACGAGCAGTACTTC
CSVSVGSYEQYF
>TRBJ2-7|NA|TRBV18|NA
TGTGCCAGCTCACCACCGTCCTACGAGCAGTACTTC
CASSPPSYEQYF
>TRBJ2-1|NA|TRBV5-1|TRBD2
TGCGCCAGCAGCCCGGCCCTAGCGGGAGTGCTCAATGAGCAGTTCTTC
CASSPALAGVLNEQFF
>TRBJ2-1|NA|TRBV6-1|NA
TGTGCCAGCAGAAGTCAGGCCTACAATGAGCAGTTCTTC
CASRSQAYNEQFF
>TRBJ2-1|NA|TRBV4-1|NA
TGCGCCAGCAGCCACCCCACCGGGAGCTCCTACAATGAGCAGTTCTTC
CASSHPTGSSYNEQFF
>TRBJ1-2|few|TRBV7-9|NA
TGTGCCAGCAGCTTGGCGGACAGCTTCTATGGCTACACCTTC
CASSLADSFYGYTF
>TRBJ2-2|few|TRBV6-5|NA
TGTGCCAGCAGTTTCGAGGCGTTGGGGGAGCTGTTTTTT
CASSFEALGELFF
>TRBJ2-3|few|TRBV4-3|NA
TGCGCCAGCAGCCGAAGGTTGGACAAAGATACGCAGTATTTT
CASSRRLDKDTQYF
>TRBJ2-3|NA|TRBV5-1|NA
TGCGCCAGCAGCCAACGTTCCGGGACTGCGAGCACAGATACGCAGTATTTT
CASSQRSGTASTDTQYF
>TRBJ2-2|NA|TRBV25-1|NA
TGTGCCAGCAGTGGTGTTTTGGCGAGGGACACCGGGGAGCTGTTTTTT
CASSGVLARDTGELFF
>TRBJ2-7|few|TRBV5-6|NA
TGTGCCAGCAGCTTGGGGACCACTTACGAGCAGTACTTC
CASSLGTTYEQYF
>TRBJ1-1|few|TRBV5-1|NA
TGCGCCAGCAGCTCGGGGCCGGGGTCCATGAACACTGAAGCTTTCTTT
CASSSGPGSMNTEAFF
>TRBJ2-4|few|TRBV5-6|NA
TGTGCCAGCAGCTTACCCGGACAAGGGTCCAAAAACATTCAGTACTTC
CASSLPGQGSKNIQYF
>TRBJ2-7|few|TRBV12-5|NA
TGTGCTAGTGGTTTGGGATACGAGCAGTACTTC
CASGLGYEQYF